These 25 T cell receptor beta chains came from one sample sequenced in a study of naive and memory T cell subsets. Four PCR rounds used nested alpha and beta constant region primers plus the SP2 primer. TCRdb used MiXCR to reprocess the UMI-ligation and nested PCR reads, holding one entry per CDR3 protein. The sample has some 26,000 distinct CDR3 sequences; around 4.9% are singletons. The library had UMIs added by 3' ligation of an oligonucleotide to TCR cDNA. The sequenced sample was blood. All receptors derive from an adult in good health.

This clonotype was counted ten times or more. The rearrangement links TRBV27 to TRBJ1-1; the D is unclear. The V gene's germline CDR1 is MNHEY and CDR2 SMNVEV (reference sequence). Trimming pared 4 bases from V and 3 bases from J, leaving 9 bases between. The CDR3 is made up of 13 amino acids. CDR3 loop: CASSSGGYTEAFF. CDR3 nucleotide sequence: TGTGCCAGCAGTTCCGGAGGTTACACTGAAGCTTTCTTT.

This clonotype appeared many times. The chain joins TRBV4-3 to TRBJ2-3; TRBD2 aligns across 7 bases. V was pared by 0 bases and J by 9 bases, with 12 bases of the junction left unmatched. Germline-derived CDR1 and CDR2 are LGHNA and YSLEER. The CDR3 loop spans 16 amino acids. CDR3 protein: CASSQDRLAAVMTQYF. The DNA of the CDR3 is TGCGCCAGCAGCCAAGATCGACTAGCCGCGGTGATGACGCAGTATTTT.

At least ten counts were recorded for this clonotype. The V gene is TRBV4-3, the J gene TRBJ1-6; tentatively, D is TRBD1 (6 bases). The CDR3 sequence is 16 residues long. The germline V and J ends were trimmed by 0 bases and 7 bases, with 13 bases remaining between them. Germline CDR1 LGHNA, CDR2 YSLEER. CDR3 coding DNA: TGCGCCAGCAGCCAAGATGTGACAGGCATAAATTCACCCCTCCACTTT. Amino acid sequence: CASSQDVTGINSPLHF.

This clonotype is medium-sized by share. This chain uses TRBV7-2 with TRBJ2-2; 8 nucleotides match TRBD1. This CDR3 contains 14 residues. Unmatched junction bases numbered 4, after V lost 6 bases and J lost 4 bases. Germline lookup yields CDR1 SGHTA and CDR2 FQGNSA. The CDR3 protein is CASRNQGATGELFF. CDR3 sequence (DNA): TGTGCCAGCAGAAATCAGGGGGCCACCGGGGAGCTGTTTTTT.

This clonotype was picked up many times. The V and J genes are TRBV6-2 or TRBV6-3 and TRBJ2-6, with no clear D. Germline CDR1 and CDR2: MNHEY and SVGEGT. Trimming left V 8 bases short and J 2 bases short, with 4 bases between. The CDR3 has 12 residues. This CDR3 reads CASRPGANVLTF. CDR3 in DNA: TGTGCCAGCCGTCCTGGGGCCAACGTCCTGACTTTC.

The chain recombines TRBV28 with TRBJ1-1; 8 bases match TRBD1. After removal of 6 bases from V and 5 bases from J, the junction contained 8 bases not matched to a gene. Germline assignment: CDR1 MDHEN and CDR2 SYDVKM. The CDR3 loop spans 14 amino acids. CDR3: CASSPGQGWTEAFF. DNA for the CDR3: TGTGCCAGCAGCCCCGGACAGGGATGGACTGAAGCTTTCTTT.

A few counts support this clonotype. The J gene is TRBJ2-7, the V gene TRBV5-4; 9 bases line up with TRBD2. CDR1 SGHNT and CDR2 YYREEE come from the germline V gene (reference sequence). The CDR3 is 16 residues long. Trimming cost V 0 bases and J 0 bases; bases outside gene matches: 4. CDR3: CASSLAGSGSSYEQYF. CDR3 nucleotide sequence: TGTGCCAGCAGCTTGGCTGGTAGCGGGAGCTCCTACGAGCAGTACTTC.

This clonotype has ten or more counts. This sequence joins TRBV12-3 or TRBV12-4 and TRBJ2-7, with 7 bases that match TRBD1. The CDR3 is 16 residues long. The V gene end was trimmed by 0 bases and the J gene end by 6 bases; junction bases not matched to a gene: 11. The CDR3 here is CASSLAPGGSVGEQYF. The CDR3 bases are TGTGCCAGCAGTTTAGCCCCAGGGGGTAGCGTTGGCGAGCAGTACTTC.

The chain couples TRBV29-1 to TRBJ2-5; TRBD1 aligns across 8 bases. The germline V gene encodes CDR1 SQVTM and CDR2 ANQGSEA. This CDR3 has 15 amino acids. The junction had 14 bases not matched to a gene; V was cut back by 6 bases and J by 5 bases. In nucleotides, the CDR3 is TGCAGCGTCGGACTGGGGACAGGCCCCTGGGAGACCCAGTACTTC. This translates into CSVGLGTGPWETQYF. The full variable domain, in which reference TRBV29-1 and TRBJ2-5 provide the parts outside the CDR3, is SAVISQKPSRDICQRGTSLTIQCQVDSQVTMMFWYRQQPGQSLTLIATANQGSEATYESGFVIDKFPISRPNLTFSTLTVSNMSPEDSSIYLCSVGLGTGPWETQYFGPGTRLLVL.

This clonotype was recorded many times. This chain connects TRBV4-1 to TRBJ2-4; D perhaps matches TRBD1 (5 bases). V was trimmed by 3 bases and J by 3 bases, leaving 21 bases between them. Germline CDR1 MGHRA, CDR2 YSYEKL. The CDR3 is 18 amino acids. The CDR3 DNA follows: TGCGCCAGCAGCCAGAGGTCTGTGAACAGGAAGGACAAAAACATTCAGTACTTC. It translates to CASSQRSVNRKDKNIQYF.

In this sample, this clonotype is medium-sized. The rearrangement uses TRBV4-3 and TRBJ2-6, with 7 nucleotides matching TRBD1. The germline V gene encodes CDR1 LGHNA and CDR2 YSLEER. V was clipped by 1 base and J by 0 bases; unmatched bases: 0. The CDR3 extends over 16 amino acids. The CDR3 loop is CASSQAGGSGANVLTF. The DNA for the CDR3 is TGCGCCAGCAGCCAAGCAGGGGGCTCTGGGGCCAACGTCCTGACTTTC.

This clonotype was observed many times. The rearrangement joins TRBV12-3 or TRBV12-4 to TRBJ1-2, with D unresolved. V lost 4 bases to trimming and J lost 2 bases, with 8 bases between them. The CDR3 runs 13 residues. CDR3 sequence (DNA): TGTGCCAGCAGTTCCCAGCCCAACTATGGCTACACCTTC. As protein: CASSSQPNYGYTF.

This clonotype was seen only a few times. In DNA form, the CDR3 reads TGTGCCAGCAGCCCAACCCGGGGCCCCTCTAGCACAGATACGCAGTATTTT. As protein: CASSPTRGPSSTDTQYF. The gene calls are TRBV6-6 and TRBJ2-3; D possibly matches TRBD1 or TRBD2 (5 bases each). This CDR3 comprises 17 residues. V was cut by 6 bases and J by 0 bases, with 19 bases left in between. In germline, CDR1 is MNHNY, CDR2 SVGAGI (reference sequence).

This clonotype has a count of ten or more. The rearrangement joins TRBV27 to TRBJ2-5; a weak D match, TRBD2 (6 bases). V was clipped by 4 bases and J by 5 bases, with 17 bases between them. The CDR3 is 15 residues long. Germline V lookup: CDR1 MNHEY, CDR2 SMNVEV (reference sequence). The CDR3 here is CASSYVARAGETQYF. DNA of the CDR3: TGTGCCAGCAGTTACGTTGCCAGGGCGGGGGAGACCCAGTACTTC.

This clonotype was picked up many times. This chain joins TRBV29-1 and TRBJ1-1; TRBD1 agrees at 12 bases. V trimming: 7 bases; J trimming: 10 bases; junction bases outside the gene matches: 10. The CDR3 is 13 amino acids. CDR1 is SQVTM, CDR2 ANQGSEA, per germline. The CDR3 loop is CSGGDRGLVPAFF. The CDR3 region has the DNA TGCAGCGGGGGGGACAGGGGGCTAGTCCCAGCTTTCTTT.

This clonotype has at least ten counts. This chain's CDR3 is CASSPLAGGAHEQFF. The CDR3 DNA is TGTGCCAGCAGCCCACTAGCGGGAGGTGCCCATGAGCAGTTCTTC. The chain couples TRBV7-2 to TRBJ2-1, with 12 bases matching TRBD2. The germline CDR1 and CDR2 sequences are SGHTA and FQGNSA. This CDR3 region has 15 residues. The V and J ends lost 5 bases and 8 bases, in that order; junction bases with no gene match: 7.

This clonotype was seen repeatedly, ten times or more. V usage is TRBV18 and J usage is TRBJ1-3, with TRBD1 as a possible D gene (6 bases). Trimming shortened V by 3 bases and J by 4 bases, and 13 bases separated the two germline ends. There are 15 residues in the CDR3. The germline gives CDR1 KGHSH, CDR2 LQKENI. The CDR3 reads CASSPGGGAGNTIYF. Here the CDR3 DNA reads TGTGCCAGCTCACCGGGTGGGGGCGCCGGAAACACCATATATTTT.

This clonotype was seen more than once but under ten times. A junction end diverges from the germline sequence, so it may reflect a read error. Here the CDR3 reads CASSYSSSNRPQHF. The CDR3 DNA reads as TGTGCCAGCAGTTACTCATCCAGCAATCGGCCCCAGCATTTT. The rearrangement links TRBV6-2 or TRBV6-3 to TRBJ1-5; D is ambiguous. CDR1 is MNHEY and CDR2 is SVGEGT in the germline V gene. There are 14 residues in the CDR3.

This clonotype qualifies as large. V gene TRBV10-3 combines with J gene TRBJ1-5, with a tentative D call TRBD1 (6 bases). CDR1 is ENHRY, CDR2 SYGVKD, per germline. The ends were cut back, 5 bases at V and 0 bases at J, with 11 bases in the middle. The CDR3 spans 15 residues. The CDR3 DNA is TGTGCCATCAGTATCGGGACACATAGCAATCAGCCCCAGCATTTT. Protein sequence: CAISIGTHSNQPQHF.

This clonotype was counted at least ten times. The V gene is TRBV5-6, the J gene TRBJ2-1, with 7 bases identical to TRBD2. The germline V gene has CDR1 SGHDT and CDR2 YYEEEE. V lost 2 bases and J lost 8; bases outside the gene matches: 10. The CDR3 consists of 15 residues. DNA of the CDR3: TGTGCCAGCAGCTTTCCGACTAGCAGAAGCGATGAGCAGTTCTTC. Its translation: CASSFPTSRSDEQFF.

This clonotype was recorded at least ten times. The chain combines TRBV9 with TRBJ2-5, with a possible D match to TRBD1 (6 bases). V was clipped by 3 bases and J by 0 bases, with 9 bases between them. Germline CDR1 and CDR2: SGDLS and YYNGEE. This CDR3 is 14 amino acids long. CDR3: CASSGYRDQETQYF. Here the CDR3 DNA reads TGTGCCAGCAGCGGATACAGGGACCAAGAGACCCAGTACTTC.

This clonotype was detected ten times or more. The V and J genes are TRBV6-4 and TRBJ2-6; no clear D. The CDR3 sequence is 14 residues long. Germline-derived CDR1 and CDR2 are MRHNA and SNTAGT. The germline V and J ends were trimmed by 10 bases and 0 bases, with 10 bases remaining between them. The CDR3 DNA follows: TGTGCCACCCGAACGGACTCTGGGGCCAACGTCCTGACTTTC. Its translation: CATRTDSGANVLTF.

The chain combines TRBV29-1 with TRBJ2-1, with 8 bases aligning to TRBD1. Germline V lookup: CDR1 SQVTM, CDR2 ANQGSEA. The V gene end was trimmed by 7 bases and the J gene end by 9 bases; junction bases not matched to a gene: 14. The CDR3 is made up of 14 amino acids. Written as DNA, the CDR3 is TGCAGCGGAGAGGACAGGGCCCCCGGTGGTGAGCAGTTCTTC. It yields the protein CSGEDRAPGGEQFF.

The table lists this clonotype with many counts. The chain is built from TRBV4-2 and TRBJ1-1; a weak D match, TRBD1 (5 bases). CDR3 length equals 16 residues. Trimming pared 0 bases from V and 1 base from J, leaving 12 bases between. Per the germline V gene, CDR1 is LGHNA and CDR2 is YNFKEQ. The CDR3 nucleotides read TGTGCCAGCAGCCAAGACGGGGCAAGACCGAACACTGAAGCTTTCTTT. This codes for CASSQDGARPNTEAFF.

This clonotype has at least ten counts. The chain is built from TRBV12-3 or TRBV12-4 and TRBJ2-3; 7 bases agree with TRBD2. The CDR3 consists of 15 residues. V was pared by 4 bases and J by 6 bases, with 10 bases of the junction left unmatched. The CDR3 loop is CASSYTAGAGDTQYF. DNA of the CDR3: TGTGCCAGCAGTTACACTGCGGGAGCGGGGGATACGCAGTATTTT.